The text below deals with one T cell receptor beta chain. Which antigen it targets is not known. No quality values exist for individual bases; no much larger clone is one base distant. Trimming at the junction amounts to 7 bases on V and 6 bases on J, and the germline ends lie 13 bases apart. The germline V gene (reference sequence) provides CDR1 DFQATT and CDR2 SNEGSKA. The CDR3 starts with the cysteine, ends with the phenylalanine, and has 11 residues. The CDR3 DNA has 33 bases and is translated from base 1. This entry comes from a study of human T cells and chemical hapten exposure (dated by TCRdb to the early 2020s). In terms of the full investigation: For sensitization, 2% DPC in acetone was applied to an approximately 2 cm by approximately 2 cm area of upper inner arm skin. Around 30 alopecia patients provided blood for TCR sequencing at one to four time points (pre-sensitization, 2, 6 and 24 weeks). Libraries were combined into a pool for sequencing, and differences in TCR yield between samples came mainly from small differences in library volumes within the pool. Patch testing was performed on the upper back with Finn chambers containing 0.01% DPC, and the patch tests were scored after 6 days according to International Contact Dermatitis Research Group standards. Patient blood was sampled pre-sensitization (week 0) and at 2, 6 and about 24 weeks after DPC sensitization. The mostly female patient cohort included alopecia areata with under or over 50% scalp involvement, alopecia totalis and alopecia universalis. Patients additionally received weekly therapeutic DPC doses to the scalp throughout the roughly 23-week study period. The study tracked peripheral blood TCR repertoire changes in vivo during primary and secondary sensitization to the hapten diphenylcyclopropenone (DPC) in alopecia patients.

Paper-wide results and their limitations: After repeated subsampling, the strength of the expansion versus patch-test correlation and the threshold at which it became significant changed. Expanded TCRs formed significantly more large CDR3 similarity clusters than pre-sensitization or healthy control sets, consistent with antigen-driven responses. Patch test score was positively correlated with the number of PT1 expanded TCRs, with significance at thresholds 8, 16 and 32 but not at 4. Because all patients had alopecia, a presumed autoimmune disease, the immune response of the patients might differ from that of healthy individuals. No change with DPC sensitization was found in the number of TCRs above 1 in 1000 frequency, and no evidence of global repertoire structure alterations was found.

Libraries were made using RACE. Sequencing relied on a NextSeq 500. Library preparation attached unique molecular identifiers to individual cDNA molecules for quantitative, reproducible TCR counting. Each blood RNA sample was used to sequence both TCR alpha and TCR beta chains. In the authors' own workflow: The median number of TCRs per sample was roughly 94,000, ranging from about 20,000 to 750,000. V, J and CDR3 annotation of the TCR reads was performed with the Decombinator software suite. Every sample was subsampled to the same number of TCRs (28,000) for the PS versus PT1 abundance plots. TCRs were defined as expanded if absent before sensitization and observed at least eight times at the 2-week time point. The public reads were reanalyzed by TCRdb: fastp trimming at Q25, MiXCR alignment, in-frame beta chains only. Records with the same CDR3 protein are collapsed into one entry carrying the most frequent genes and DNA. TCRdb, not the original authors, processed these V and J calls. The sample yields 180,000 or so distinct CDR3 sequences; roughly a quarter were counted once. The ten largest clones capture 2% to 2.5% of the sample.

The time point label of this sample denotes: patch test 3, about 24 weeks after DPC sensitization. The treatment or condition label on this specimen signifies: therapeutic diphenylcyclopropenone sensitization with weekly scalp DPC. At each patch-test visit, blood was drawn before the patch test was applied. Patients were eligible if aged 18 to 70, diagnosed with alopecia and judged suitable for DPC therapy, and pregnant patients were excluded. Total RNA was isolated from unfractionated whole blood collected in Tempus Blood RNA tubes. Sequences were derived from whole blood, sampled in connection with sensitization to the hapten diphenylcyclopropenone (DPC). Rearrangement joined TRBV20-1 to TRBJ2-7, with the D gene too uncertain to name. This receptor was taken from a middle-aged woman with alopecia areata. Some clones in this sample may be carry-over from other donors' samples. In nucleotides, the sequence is TGCAGTGGACACTTGGGAAGCGAGCAGTACTTC. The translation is CSGHLGSEQYF.